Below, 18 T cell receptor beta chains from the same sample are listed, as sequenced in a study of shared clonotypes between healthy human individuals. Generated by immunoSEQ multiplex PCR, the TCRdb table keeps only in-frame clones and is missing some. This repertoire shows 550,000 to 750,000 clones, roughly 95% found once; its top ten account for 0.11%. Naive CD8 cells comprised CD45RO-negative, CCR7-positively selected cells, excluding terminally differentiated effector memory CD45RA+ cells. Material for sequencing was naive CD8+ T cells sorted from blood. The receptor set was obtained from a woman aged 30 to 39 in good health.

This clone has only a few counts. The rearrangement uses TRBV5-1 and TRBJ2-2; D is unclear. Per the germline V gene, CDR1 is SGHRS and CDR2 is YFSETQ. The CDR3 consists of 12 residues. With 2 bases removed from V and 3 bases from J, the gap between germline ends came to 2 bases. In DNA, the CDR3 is TGCGCCAGCAGCTTAGACACCGGGGAGCTGTTTTTT. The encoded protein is CASSLDTGELFF. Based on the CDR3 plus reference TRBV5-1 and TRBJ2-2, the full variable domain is KAGVTQTPRYLIKTRGQQVTLSCSPISGHRSVSWYQQTPGQGLQFLFEYFSETQRNKGNFPGRFSGRQFSNSRSEMNVSTLELGDSALYLCASSLDTGELFFGEGSRLTVL.

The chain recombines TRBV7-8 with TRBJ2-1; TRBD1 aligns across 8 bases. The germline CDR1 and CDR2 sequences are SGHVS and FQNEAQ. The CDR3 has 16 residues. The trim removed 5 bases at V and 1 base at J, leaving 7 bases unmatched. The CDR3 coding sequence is TGTGCCAGCAGCCAACGGACAGGGCGATCCTACAATGAGCAGTTCTTC. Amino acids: CASSQRTGRSYNEQFF.

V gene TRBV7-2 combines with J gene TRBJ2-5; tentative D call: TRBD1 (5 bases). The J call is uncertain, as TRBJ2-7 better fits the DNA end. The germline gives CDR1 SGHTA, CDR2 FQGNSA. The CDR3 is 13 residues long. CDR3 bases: TGTGCCAGCAACGAGGACATTTACGACGAGCAGTACTTC. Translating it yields CASNEDIYDEQYF.

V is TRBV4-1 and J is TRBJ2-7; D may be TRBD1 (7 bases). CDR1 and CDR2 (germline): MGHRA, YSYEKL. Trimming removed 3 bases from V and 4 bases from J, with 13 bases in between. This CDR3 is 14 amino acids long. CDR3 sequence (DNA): TGCGCCAGCAGCCATTCGGAGGGGGCGTACGAGCAGTACTTC. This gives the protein CASSHSEGAYEQYF.

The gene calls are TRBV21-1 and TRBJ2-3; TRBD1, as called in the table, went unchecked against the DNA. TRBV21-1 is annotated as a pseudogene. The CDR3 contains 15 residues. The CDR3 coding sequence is TGTGCCAGCAGCAAAGGGGTGGGGGCCACAGATACGCAGTATTTT. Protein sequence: CASSKGVGATDTQYF.

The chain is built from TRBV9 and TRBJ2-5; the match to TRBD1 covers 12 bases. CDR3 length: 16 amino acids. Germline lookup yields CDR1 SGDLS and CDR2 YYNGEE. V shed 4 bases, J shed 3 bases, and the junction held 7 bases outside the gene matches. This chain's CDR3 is CASSPAGTGGEETQYF. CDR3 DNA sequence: TGTGCCAGCAGCCCCGCCGGGACAGGGGGCGAAGAGACCCAGTACTTC.

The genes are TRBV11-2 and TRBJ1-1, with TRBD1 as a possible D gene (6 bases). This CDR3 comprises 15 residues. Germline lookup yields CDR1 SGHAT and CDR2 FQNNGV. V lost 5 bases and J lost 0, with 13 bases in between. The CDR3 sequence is CASSPGTRLNTEAFF. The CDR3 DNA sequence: TGTGCCAGCAGCCCTGGGACACGACTGAACACTGAAGCTTTCTTT.

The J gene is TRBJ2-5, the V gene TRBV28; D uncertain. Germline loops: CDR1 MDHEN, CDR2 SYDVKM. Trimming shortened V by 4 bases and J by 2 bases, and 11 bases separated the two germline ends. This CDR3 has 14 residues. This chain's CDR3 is CASSSQVRQETQYF. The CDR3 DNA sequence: TGTGCCAGCAGTTCCCAGGTTCGTCAAGAGACCCAGTACTTC. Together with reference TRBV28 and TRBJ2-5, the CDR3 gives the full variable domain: DVKVTQSSRYLVKRTGEKVFLECVQDMDHENMFWYRQDPGLGLRLIYFSYDVKMKEKGDIPEGYSVSREKKERFSLILESASTNQTSMYLCASSSQVRQETQYFGPGTRLLVL.

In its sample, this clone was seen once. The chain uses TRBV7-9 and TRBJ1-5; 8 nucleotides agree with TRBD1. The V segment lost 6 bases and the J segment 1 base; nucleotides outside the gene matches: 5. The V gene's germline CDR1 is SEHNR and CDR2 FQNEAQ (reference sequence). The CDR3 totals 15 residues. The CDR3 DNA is TGTGCCAGCAGTTCGGACAGGGAAAGCAATCAGCCCCAGCATTTT. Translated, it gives CASSSDRESNQPQHF.

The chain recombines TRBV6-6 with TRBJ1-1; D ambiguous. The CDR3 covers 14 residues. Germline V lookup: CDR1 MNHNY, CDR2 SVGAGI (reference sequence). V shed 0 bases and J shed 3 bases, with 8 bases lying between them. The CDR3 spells CASSYSNRYTEAFF. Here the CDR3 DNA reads TGTGCCAGCAGTTACTCGAACCGATACACTGAAGCTTTCTTT.

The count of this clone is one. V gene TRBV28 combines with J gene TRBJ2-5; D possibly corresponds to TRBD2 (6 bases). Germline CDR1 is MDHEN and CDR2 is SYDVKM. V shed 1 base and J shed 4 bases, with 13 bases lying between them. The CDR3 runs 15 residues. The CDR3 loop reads CASSLFRRVGETQYF. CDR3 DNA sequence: TGTGCCAGCAGTTTATTTAGGAGGGTCGGAGAGACCCAGTACTTC. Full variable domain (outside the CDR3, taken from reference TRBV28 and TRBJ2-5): DVKVTQSSRYLVKRTGEKVFLECVQDMDHENMFWYRQDPGLGLRLIYFSYDVKMKEKGDIPEGYSVSREKKERFSLILESASTNQTSMYLCASSLFRRVGETQYFGPGTRLLVL.

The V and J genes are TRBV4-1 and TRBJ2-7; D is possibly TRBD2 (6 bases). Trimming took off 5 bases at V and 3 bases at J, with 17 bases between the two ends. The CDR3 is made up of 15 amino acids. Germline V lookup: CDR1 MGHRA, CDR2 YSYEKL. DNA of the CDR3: TGCGCCAGCAGCAAACAGCCCCTAGCGAACTACGAGCAGTACTTC. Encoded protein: CASSKQPLANYEQYF.

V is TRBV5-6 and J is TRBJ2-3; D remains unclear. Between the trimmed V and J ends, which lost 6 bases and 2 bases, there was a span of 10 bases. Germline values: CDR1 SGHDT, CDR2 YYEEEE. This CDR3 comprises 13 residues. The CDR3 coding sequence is TGTGCCAGCACGCTAAGTTCCACAGATACGCAGTATTTT. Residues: CASTLSSTDTQYF.

The CDR3 region is CASSPSLGNTEAFF. The CDR3 DNA sequence: TGTGCCAGCAGCCCGTCTTTAGGAAACACTGAAGCTTTCTTT. V and J are TRBV7-8 and TRBJ1-1; D is unresolved. Trimming removed 5 bases at V and 2 bases at J, with 12 bases between. Germline V CDR1 and CDR2: SGHVS, FQNEAQ. This CDR3 is built from 14 residues.

CDR3 residues: CASSMTSGSFHEQYF. CDR3 DNA sequence: TGTGCCAGCAGCATGACTAGCGGGAGTTTCCACGAGCAGTACTTC. The chain combines TRBV11-2 with TRBJ2-7, with TRBD2 matching 12 bases. Germline CDR1 SGHAT, CDR2 FQNNGV. This CDR3 contains 15 residues. The ends lost 5 bases at V and 5 bases at J; junction bases unmatched: 7.

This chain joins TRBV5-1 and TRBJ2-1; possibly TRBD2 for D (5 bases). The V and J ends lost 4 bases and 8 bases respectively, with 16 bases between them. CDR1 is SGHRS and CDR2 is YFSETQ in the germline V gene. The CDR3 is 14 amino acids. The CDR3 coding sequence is TGCGCCAGCAGCCCTCATGGGGTGCGGGATGAGCAGTTCTTC. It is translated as CASSPHGVRDEQFF.

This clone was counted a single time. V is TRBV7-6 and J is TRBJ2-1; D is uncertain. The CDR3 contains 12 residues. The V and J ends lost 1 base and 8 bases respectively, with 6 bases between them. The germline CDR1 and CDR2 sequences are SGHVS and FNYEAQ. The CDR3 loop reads CASSLGGDEQFF. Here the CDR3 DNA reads TGTGCCAGCAGCTTAGGTGGCGATGAGCAGTTCTTC. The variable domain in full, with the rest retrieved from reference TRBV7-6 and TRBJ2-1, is GAGVSQSPRYKVTKRGQDVALRCDPISGHVSLYWYRQALGQGPEFLTYFNYEAQQDKSGLPNDRFSAERPEGSISTLTIQRTEQRDSAMYRCASSLGGDEQFFGPGTRLTVL.

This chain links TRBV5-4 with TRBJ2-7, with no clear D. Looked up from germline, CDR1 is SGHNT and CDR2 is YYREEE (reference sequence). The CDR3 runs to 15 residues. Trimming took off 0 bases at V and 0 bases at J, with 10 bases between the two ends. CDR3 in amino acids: CASSLVGTRSYEQYF. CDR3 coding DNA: TGTGCCAGCAGCTTGGTCGGCACGCGCTCCTACGAGCAGTACTTC.